Listed below are T cell receptor beta chains from one sample, sequenced in a study of cytomegalovirus exposure and HLA in healthy donors. Assay: immunoSEQ multiplex PCR; the TCRdb copy retains only in-frame clones and omits some. Its table records around 140,000 clones. What was sequenced was PBMCs. All receptors come from a male donor in good health and CMV-seronegative. Each CDR3 is given with its conserved first and last residue. The D gene is left open where the match is weak.

v_call	d_call	j_call	cdr3_aa	cdr3_nt
TRBV7-7	TRBD1	TRBJ2-2	CASSQDRVSTGELFF	TGTGCTAGCAGCCAGGACAGGGTGTCTACCGGGGAGCTGTTTTTT
TRBV7-2	-	TRBJ1-6	CASSLGQVFNSPLHF	TGTGCCAGCAGCTTAGGGCAAGTGTTTAATTCACCCCTCCACTTT
TRBV2	TRBD1	TRBJ2-1	CASSSRDRGIF	TGTGCCAGCAGTTCCCGGGACAGGGGGATCTTC
TRBV19	TRBD1	TRBJ2-3	CASSMGQPTDTQYF	TGTGCCAGTAGTATGGGACAGCCCACAGATACGCAGTATTTT
TRBV29-1	-	TRBJ1-1	CSVDIGGENTEAFF	TGCAGCGTTGATATAGGGGGAGAGAACACTGAAGCTTTCTTT
TRBV5-1	TRBD2	TRBJ2-3	CASSLELAGYTDTQYF	TGCGCCAGCAGCTTAGAGCTAGCGGGATATACAGATACGCAGTATTTT
TRBV30	TRBD1	TRBJ1-4	CAWSVGTGPNEKLFF	TGTGCCTGGAGTGTCGGGACAGGGCCTAATGAAAAACTGTTTTTT
TRBV28	-	TRBJ1-2	CASRSLYGYTF	TGTGCCAGCAGGTCTCTCTATGGCTACACCTTC
TRBV5-6	-	TRBJ1-4	CASRSRGDEKLFF	TGTGCCAGCAGGAGTCGGGGGGATGAAAAACTGTTTTTT
TRBV9	-	TRBJ2-7	CASSVTPGTLNEQYF	TGTGCCAGCAGCGTAACTCCCGGGACTCTCAACGAGCAGTACTTC
TRBV6-1	TRBD2	TRBJ2-3	CASRDSGGATDTQYF	TGTGCCAGCAGGGATAGCGGGGGGGCAACAGATACGCAGTATTTT
TRBV18	TRBD1	TRBJ1-1	CASSPLQGVYTEAFF	TGTGCCAGCTCACCGCTACAGGGGGTCTACACTGAAGCTTTCTTT
TRBV4-1	TRBD2	TRBJ2-1	CASSQAGGSTYNEQFF	TGCGCCAGCAGCCAAGCGGGGGGATCAACCTACAATGAGCAGTTCTTC
TRBV29-1	TRBD1	TRBJ1-1	CSVVATGGFTEAFF	TGCAGCGTTGTGGCGACAGGGGGCTTCACTGAAGCTTTCTTT
TRBV4-1	TRBD2	TRBJ2-7	CASSQDPSGRVYEQYF	TGCGCCAGCAGCCAAGATCCCAGCGGGAGGGTGTACGAGCAGTACTTC
TRBV7-9	TRBD1	TRBJ1-1	CASSLGDRGNTEAFF	TGTGCCAGCAGCTTAGGGGACAGGGGAAACACTGAAGCTTTCTTT
TRBV5-1	-	TRBJ2-5	CASRRSGRQETQYF	TGCGCCAGCAGACGAAGCGGTCGACAAGAGACCCAGTACTTC
TRBV6-5	TRBD1	TRBJ2-7	CASSGDSAYEQYF	TGTGCCAGCAGTGGGGACAGCGCCTACGAGCAGTACTTC
TRBV5-1	TRBD1	TRBJ2-2	CASSWTGGTGELFF	TGCGCCAGCAGCTGGACAGGGGGCACCGGGGAGCTGTTTTTT
TRBV19	TRBD2	TRBJ2-1	CASSPTGSGGAVNEQFF	TGTGCCAGTAGTCCAACGGGGAGCGGGGGGGCCGTCAATGAGCAGTTCTTC